These T cell receptor beta chains were read from a single sample in a study of CD8+CD57+ T cells in acquired aplastic anemia. TCRdb redid the calling of the reads with MiXCR, one entry per CDR3 protein. The sample yields about 150,000 distinct CDR3 sequences, 40% to 45% seen once. Sequenced input: sorted CD4+, CD8+, or CD8+CD57+ T cells (not recorded which) from PBMCs. These receptors were collected from a human donor in good health, serving as a control. Both conserved end residues are part of each CDR3. D genes are given only for firm matches. Some rows have no size entry. The others give once, few or many, or a class for an expanded clone.

V: TRBV20-1
J: TRBJ2-7
D: TRBD2
size: many
length: 14
DNA: TGCAGTGCATCTGCTAGCGGGAGGAGCTACGAGCAGTACTTC
CDR3: CSASASGRSYEQYF

V: TRBV25-1
J: TRBJ2-2
D: TRBD1
size: NA
length: 14
DNA: TGTGCCACCTCCGGGACAGGGGGTTCCGGGGAGCTGTTTTTT
CDR3: CATSGTGGSGELFF

V: TRBV9
J: TRBJ1-5
D: NA
size: many
length: 13
DNA: TGTGCCAGCAGCGTGAAGGGTTCGGGGCCCCAGCATTTT
CDR3: CASSVKGSGPQHF

V: TRBV7-8
J: TRBJ2-7
D: TRBD2
size: NA
length: 16
DNA: TGTGCCAGCAGCGCCGGGACTAGCGGGGCCTTAGGGGAGCAGTACTTC
CDR3: CASSAGTSGALGEQYF

V: TRBV4-1
J: TRBJ1-4
D: NA
size: NA
length: 12
DNA: TGCGCCAGCAGCCAAGCGTACGAAAAACTGTTTTTT
CDR3: CASSQAYEKLFF

V: TRBV5-1
J: TRBJ2-2
D: TRBD1
size: many
length: 16
DNA: TGCGCCAGCAGCTGGACAGGGGAAGCTAACACCGGGGAGCTGTTTTTT
CDR3: CASSWTGEANTGELFF

V: TRBV10-2
J: TRBJ2-7
D: NA
size: NA
length: 15
DNA: TGCGCCAGCAGTGAGTCGGGCCTCCCCCCAGGCGAGCAATACTTC
CDR3: CASSESGLPPGEQYF

V: TRBV27
J: TRBJ1-4
D: TRBD1
size: few
length: 16
DNA: TGTGCCAGCAGTTTATCGGGGCGGACAGGGAACGAAAAACTGTTTTTT
CDR3: CASSLSGRTGNEKLFF

V: TRBV7-6
J: TRBJ2-5
D: TRBD2
size: many
length: 16
DNA: TGTGCCAGCAGCTTAGTCTCCGGGGGGATACAAGAGACCCAGTACTTC
CDR3: CASSLVSGGIQETQYF

V: TRBV19
J: TRBJ2-7
D: NA
size: NA
length: 14
DNA: TGTGCCAGTAACCCTTCCCCCGGTGGCTACGAGCAGTACTTC
CDR3: CASNPSPGGYEQYF

V: TRBV7-9
J: TRBJ1-4
D: NA
size: many
length: 16
DNA: TGTGCCAGCAGCTTAGGCTCCGGGACGCTTGGGGAAAAACTGTTTTTT
CDR3: CASSLGSGTLGEKLFF

V: TRBV20-1
J: TRBJ2-1
D: NA
size: many
length: 13
DNA: TGCAGTGCTAGCAGTGGGCCCGACAATGAGCAGTTCTTC
CDR3: CSASSGPDNEQFF

V: TRBV3-1
J: TRBJ2-5
D: NA
size: many
length: 13
DNA: TGTGCCAGCAGCCAAGGGACTATAGAGACCCAGTACTTC
CDR3: CASSQGTIETQYF

V: TRBV19
J: TRBJ2-7
D: TRBD1
size: many
length: 16
DNA: TGTGCCAGTAGTGCGGGCCGGGACAGGGACCCCTACGAGCAGTACTTC
CDR3: CASSAGRDRDPYEQYF

V: TRBV12-5
J: TRBJ1-6
D: NA
size: many
length: 15
DNA: TGTGCTAGTGGTCCGATAGGACAGCTTAATTCACCCCTCCACTTT
CDR3: CASGPIGQLNSPLHF

V: TRBV9
J: TRBJ2-3
D: TRBD2
size: many
length: 16
DNA: TGTGCCAGCAGCGTAGGTAGCGGGGTAACGTCGGATACGCAGTATTTT
CDR3: CASSVGSGVTSDTQYF

V: TRBV15
J: TRBJ2-7
D: NA
size: NA
length: 13
DNA: TGTGCCACCAGCAGAGAACGAGGTGGAGGGCAGTACTTC
CDR3: CATSRERGGGQYF

V: TRBV6-1
J: TRBJ1-3
D: NA
size: few
length: 16
DNA: TGTGCCAGCAGTACTCAGGAACTGCACTCTGGAAACACCATATATTTT
CDR3: CASSTQELHSGNTIYF

V: TRBV19
J: TRBJ1-5
D: NA
size: many
length: 15
DNA: TGTGCCAGTAGTATCGAGAGGGCGGGCAATCAGCCCCAGCATTTT
CDR3: CASSIERAGNQPQHF

V: TRBV30
J: TRBJ2-1
D: NA
size: NA
length: 15
DNA: TGTGCCTGGGGTGTAAGGGGGAGCTCCTACAATGAGCAGTTCTTC
CDR3: CAWGVRGSSYNEQFF

V: TRBV11-2
J: TRBJ2-3
D: TRBD2
size: few
length: 17
DNA: TGTGCCAGCAGCTTCCGGGCTAGCGGGGCGCACACAGATACGCAGTATTTT
CDR3: CASSFRASGAHTDTQYF

V: TRBV2
J: TRBJ2-7
D: TRBD2
size: NA
length: 14
DNA: TGTGCCAGCAGCGGACTAGCGGGATTCTACGAGCAGTACTTC
CDR3: CASSGLAGFYEQYF